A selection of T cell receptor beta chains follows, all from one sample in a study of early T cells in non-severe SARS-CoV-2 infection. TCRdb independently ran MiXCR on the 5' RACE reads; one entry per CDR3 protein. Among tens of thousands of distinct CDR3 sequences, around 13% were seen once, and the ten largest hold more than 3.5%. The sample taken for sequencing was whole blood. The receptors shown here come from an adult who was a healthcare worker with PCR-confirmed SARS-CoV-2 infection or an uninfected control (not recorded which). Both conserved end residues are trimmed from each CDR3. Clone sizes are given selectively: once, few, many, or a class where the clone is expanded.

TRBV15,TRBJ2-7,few,ATSKDGGIRDEQY
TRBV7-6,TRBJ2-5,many,ASSLRQGRGETQY
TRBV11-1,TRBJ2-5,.,ASSFRQGQETQY
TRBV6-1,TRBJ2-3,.,ASSELGSGSTDTQY
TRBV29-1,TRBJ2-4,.,SVASGFAQNIQY
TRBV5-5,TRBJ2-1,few,ASSPYDEGFYNEQF
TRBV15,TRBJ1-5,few,AISGTNQPQH
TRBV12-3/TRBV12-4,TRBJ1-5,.,ASSPKPQPQH
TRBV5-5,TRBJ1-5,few,ASRRTGNSNQPQH
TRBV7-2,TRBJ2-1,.,ASSFYRDTLGNEQF
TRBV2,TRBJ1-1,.,ATKDRRNTEAF
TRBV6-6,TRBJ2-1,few,ASSYSGLSSYNEQF
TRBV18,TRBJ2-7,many,ASSPVRDPYEQY
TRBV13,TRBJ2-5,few,ASSLEAGGHQETQY
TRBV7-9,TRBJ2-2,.,ASSLHGQGNTGELF
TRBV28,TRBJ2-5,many,ASSLSRATQY
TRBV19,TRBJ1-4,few,ASSMERSATNEKLF
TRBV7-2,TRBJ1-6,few,ASSLQWAGRRPPSPLH
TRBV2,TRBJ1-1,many,ASSESGTGHTEAF
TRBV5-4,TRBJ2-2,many,ASSSRDPDTGELF
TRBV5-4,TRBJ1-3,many,ASSRGGWDSENTIY
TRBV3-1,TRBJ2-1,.,ASSQGPSPRGSYNEQF
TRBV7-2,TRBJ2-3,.,ASSLRRPDTQY